This T cell receptor (beta chain) derives from a study of identical twins. This clonotype occurred a few times. Germline lookup yields CDR1 MNHNS and CDR2 SASEGT. This CDR3 is built from 15 residues. Between the trimmed V and J ends, which lost 6 bases and 9 bases, there was a span of 23 bases. TCRdb passed the 5' RACE reads through MiXCR, listing each CDR3 protein once. This sample has 700,000 to 950,000 distinct CDR3 sequences, with around 12% found just once. The same specimen was also included in a second study, on yellow fever vaccine responses in identical twins.

The clonotype originates from a woman aged 18-30 years in good health. This chain uses TRBV6-1 with TRBJ2-5; D is ambiguous. The sample consisted of PBMCs. The CDR3 DNA follows: TGTGCCAGCAGAGAGGCCCCCGCTAACCCCCAGGCCCAGTACTTC. Residues: CASREAPANPQAQYF.